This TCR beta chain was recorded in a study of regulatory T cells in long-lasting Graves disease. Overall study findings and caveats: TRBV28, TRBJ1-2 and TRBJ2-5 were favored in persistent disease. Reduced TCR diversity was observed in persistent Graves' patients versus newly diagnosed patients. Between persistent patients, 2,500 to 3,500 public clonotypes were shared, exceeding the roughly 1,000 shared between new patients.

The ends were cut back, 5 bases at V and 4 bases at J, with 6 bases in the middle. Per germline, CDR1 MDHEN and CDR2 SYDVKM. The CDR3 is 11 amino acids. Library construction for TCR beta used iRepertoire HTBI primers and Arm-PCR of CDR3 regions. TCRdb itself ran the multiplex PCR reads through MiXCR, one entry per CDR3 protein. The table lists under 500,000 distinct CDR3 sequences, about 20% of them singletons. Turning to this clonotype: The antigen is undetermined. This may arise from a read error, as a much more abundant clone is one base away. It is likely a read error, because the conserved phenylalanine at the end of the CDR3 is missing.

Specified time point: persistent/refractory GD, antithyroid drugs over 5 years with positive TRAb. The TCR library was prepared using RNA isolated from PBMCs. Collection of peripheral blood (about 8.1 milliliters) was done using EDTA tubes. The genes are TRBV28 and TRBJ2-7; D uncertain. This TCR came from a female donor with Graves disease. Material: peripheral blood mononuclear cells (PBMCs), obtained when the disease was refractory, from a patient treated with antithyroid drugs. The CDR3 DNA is TGTGCCAGCAGTAATGGGTACGAGCAGTACCTC. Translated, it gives CASSNGYEQYL.